The rows below give T cell receptor beta chains drawn from one sample of a study of cytotoxic CD8 clonotypes in ibrutinib-treated CLL. Repertoires were generated with immunoSEQ multiplex PCR, while TCRdb's copy carries only in-frame clones and drops some. This sample has 250,000 or so clones, with 60% to 75% found just once. The starting material was PBMCs, obtained after 24 months of ibrutinib treatment. These receptors came from a human donor with chronic lymphocytic leukemia. Both conserved end residues are part of each CDR3. The order of the fields is clone size, J gene, V gene, D gene, CDR3 protein, CDR3 DNA. D genes are given only for firm matches. Part of the rows lack a size; the others show once, few, many or a class for expanded clones.

size: few
J: TRBJ2-7
V: TRBV5-1
D: .
CDR3: CASSLAAATGYEQYF
DNA: TGCGCCAGCAGCTTGGCTGCGGCCACGGGGTACGAGCAGTACTTC

size: .
J: TRBJ2-1
V: TRBV9
D: TRBD2
CDR3: CASSGQTSATTEQFF
DNA: TGTGCCAGCAGCGGGCAGACTAGCGCCACTACTGAGCAGTTCTTC

size: .
J: TRBJ2-3
V: TRBV7-8
D: .
CDR3: CASSTSGTPNGQYF
DNA: TGTGCCAGCAGCACTTCCGGGACTCCCAATGGCCAGTATTTT

size: few
J: TRBJ1-2
V: TRBV6-5
D: TRBD1
CDR3: CASTPDRGYGYTF
DNA: TGTGCCAGCACTCCCGACAGGGGCTATGGCTACACCTTC

size: .
J: TRBJ2-3
V: TRBV5-1
D: TRBD2
CDR3: CASSLGTSGGSTDTQYF
DNA: TGCGCCAGCAGCTTGGGGACTAGCGGGGGGTCCACAGATACGCAGTATTTT

size: .
J: TRBJ1-5
V: TRBV28
D: .
CDR3: CASSSGTRFGDQPQHF
DNA: TGTGCCAGCAGTTCAGGAACCAGGTTCGGCGATCAGCCCCAGCATTTT

size: .
J: TRBJ2-7
V: TRBV7-8
D: .
CDR3: CASSPRAGGSSYEQYF
DNA: TGTGCCAGCAGCCCCCGCGCAGGCGGGTCTTCCTACGAGCAGTACTTC

size: .
J: TRBJ1-2
V: TRBV28
D: .
CDR3: CASSSRTVYGYTF
DNA: TGTGCCAGCAGTTCTCGAACCGTATATGGCTACACCTTC

size: .
J: TRBJ2-1
V: TRBV6-6
D: .
CDR3: CASSRLVANEQFF
DNA: TGTGCCAGCAGCAGACTAGTAGCGAATGAGCAGTTCTTC

size: .
J: TRBJ2-5
V: TRBV29-1
D: .
CDR3: CSVVLVVYQETQYF
DNA: TGCAGCGTTGTGCTAGTCGTGTACCAAGAGACCCAGTACTTC